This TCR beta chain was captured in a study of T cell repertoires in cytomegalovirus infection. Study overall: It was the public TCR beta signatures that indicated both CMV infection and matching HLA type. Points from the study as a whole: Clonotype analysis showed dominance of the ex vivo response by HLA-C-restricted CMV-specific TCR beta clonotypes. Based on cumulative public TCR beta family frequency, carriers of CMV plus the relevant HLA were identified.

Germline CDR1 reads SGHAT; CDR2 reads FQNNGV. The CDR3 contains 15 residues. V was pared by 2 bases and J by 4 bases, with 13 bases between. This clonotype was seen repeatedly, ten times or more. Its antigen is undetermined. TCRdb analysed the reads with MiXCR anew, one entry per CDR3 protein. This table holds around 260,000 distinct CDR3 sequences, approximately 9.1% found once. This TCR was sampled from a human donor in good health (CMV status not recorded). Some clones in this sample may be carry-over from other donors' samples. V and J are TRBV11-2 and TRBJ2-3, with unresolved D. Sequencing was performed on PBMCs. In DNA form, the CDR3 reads TGTGCCAGCAGCTTATTATTGGGCCCCGCAGATACGCAGTATTTT. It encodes CASSLLLGPADTQYF.